In this sample, the clone carrying this T cell receptor (beta chain) turned up a few times. No antigen is known for it. TCRdb fed the reads into MiXCR, producing one record per CDR3 protein. Among approximately 89,000 distinct CDR3 sequences listed, roughly 29% were seen once. This record belongs to a study of T cell repertoires in cytomegalovirus infection. Study-level information: Carrying CMV and the relevant HLA type showed in public TCR beta signatures.

General observations from the study: Across the ex vivo response, the dominant clonotypes were HLA-C-restricted CMV-specific TCR beta clonotypes.

The CDR3 consists of 14 residues. Between the trimmed V and J ends, which lost 9 bases and 5 bases, there was a span of 17 bases. CDR1 and CDR2 (germline): ENHRY, SYGVKD. The rearrangement joins TRBV10-3 to TRBJ2-1; D might be TRBD2 (6 bases). This sequence was found in a human donor in good health (CMV status not recorded). Some clones in this sample may be carry-over from other donors' samples. The sample consisted of CD8+ T cells from cultured PBMCs, taken from culture after CMV antigen stimulation. CDR3 sequence: CAIGWLANHNEQFF. CDR3 nucleotide sequence: TGTGCCATAGGGTGGCTAGCGAATCACAATGAGCAGTTCTTC.